What follows is one T cell receptor (beta chain) and its context. The antigen remains undetermined. This sample was taken from a study of T cell responses to AZD1222 COVID-19 vaccine. The overall study: Analysis merged second doses at about 4 or about 12 weeks.

V gave up 2 bases and J gave up 3 bases, with 7 bases separating them. Germline CDR1 reads MNHEY; CDR2 reads SMNVEV (reference sequence). This CDR3 spans 14 amino acids. Sequencing used immunoSEQ multiplex PCR; TCRdb keeps in-frame clones, though not all of them. This table has around 190,000 clones, roughly 92% appearing once. Study findings and constraints: Spike-wide coverage was observed for vaccine-associated CD4 TCRs, with dominant responses at 160-218 and 743-854. Repertoires in all cases were sampled only once the peak T cell response had passed. Most donors were white British, females outnumbered males, and clonal diversity was possibly underestimated.

The origin of this receptor is an adult in good health. This sequence joins TRBV27 and TRBJ2-2; D not certain. The sequences come from peripheral blood, collected on day 0 of AZD1222 vaccination. The CDR3 nucleotides are TGTGCCAGCAGTTTAATAGATGACACCGGGGAGCTGTTTTTT. Amino acid sequence: CASSLIDDTGELFF.